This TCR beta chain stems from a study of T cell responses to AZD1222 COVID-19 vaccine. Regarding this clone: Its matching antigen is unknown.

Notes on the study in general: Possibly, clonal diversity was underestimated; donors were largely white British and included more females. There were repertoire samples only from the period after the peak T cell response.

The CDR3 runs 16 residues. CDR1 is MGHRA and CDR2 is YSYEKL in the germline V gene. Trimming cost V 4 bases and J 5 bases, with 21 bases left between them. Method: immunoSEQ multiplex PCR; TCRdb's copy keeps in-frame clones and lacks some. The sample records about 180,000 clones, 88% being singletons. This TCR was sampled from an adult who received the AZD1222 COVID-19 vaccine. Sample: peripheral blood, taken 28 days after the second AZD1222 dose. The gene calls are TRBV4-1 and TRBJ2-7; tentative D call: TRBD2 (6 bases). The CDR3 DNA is TGCGCCAGCAGCCGTGAGGAGGGAGGCTCTATCAACGAGCAGTACTTC. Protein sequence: CASSREEGGSINEQYF.